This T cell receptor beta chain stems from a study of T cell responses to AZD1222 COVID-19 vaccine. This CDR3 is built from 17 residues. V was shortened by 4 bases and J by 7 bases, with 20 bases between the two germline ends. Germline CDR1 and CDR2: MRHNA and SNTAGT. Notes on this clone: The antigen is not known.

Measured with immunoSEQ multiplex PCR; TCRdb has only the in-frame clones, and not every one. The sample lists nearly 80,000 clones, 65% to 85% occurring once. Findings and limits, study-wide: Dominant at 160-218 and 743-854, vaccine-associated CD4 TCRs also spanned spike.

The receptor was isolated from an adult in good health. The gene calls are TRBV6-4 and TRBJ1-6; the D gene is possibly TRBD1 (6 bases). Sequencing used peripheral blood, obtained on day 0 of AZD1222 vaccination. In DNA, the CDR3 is TGTGCCAGCAGTGGGCCGGGACACGAAAGGGTCAATTCACCCCTCCACTTT. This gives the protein CASSGPGHERVNSPLHF.